These 10 T cell receptor beta chains were sequenced from one sample in a study of T cell repertoires in cytomegalovirus infection. TCRdb reprocessed the reads via MiXCR and lists one record per CDR3 protein. The profile covers more than 200,000 distinct CDR3 sequences, with approximately 8.3% appearing a single time and roughly 16% taken by the ten largest. The sequencing input was PBMCs. Source of these receptors: a human donor in good health (CMV status not recorded). Some clones in this sample may be carry-over from other donors' samples.

This clonotype was counted at least ten times. CDR3 in amino acids: CASSQSTGAEAFF. The CDR3 nucleotides read TGTGCCAGCAGCCAATCGACAGGGGCTGAAGCTTTCTTT. The rearrangement joins TRBV3-1 to TRBJ1-1; TRBD1 matches at 8 bases. Germline values: CDR1 LGHDT, CDR2 YNNKEL (reference sequence). CDR3 length: 13 residues. The J segment lost 6 bases and the V segment lost 2 bases, leaving 2 bases of the junction unmatched.

In its sample, this clonotype was seen many times. The chain employs TRBV7-2 and TRBJ1-2, with D tentatively TRBD1 (5 bases). Trimming removed 2 bases at V and 4 bases at J, with 14 bases between. Germline assignment: CDR1 SGHTA and CDR2 FQGNSA. The CDR3 consists of 15 residues. The CDR3 DNA follows: TGTGCCAGCAGCTTAACGCGGGGCGAAGGCTATGGCTACACCTTC. It translates to CASSLTRGEGYGYTF.

V and J are TRBV20-1 and TRBJ1-2; 8 positions agree with TRBD1. The V gene's germline CDR1 is DFQATT and CDR2 SNEGSKA (reference sequence). The CDR3 totals 14 residues. Trimming removed 1 base from V and 7 bases from J; junction bases left unmatched: 8. DNA for the CDR3: TGCAGTGCTAGAGGGGTGGACAGGGAGCCTGGCTACACCTTC. Translated: CSARGVDREPGYTF.

The genes are TRBV19 and TRBJ2-1; tentative D call: TRBD2 (7 bases). Trimming left V 1 base short and J 0 bases short, with 13 bases between. This CDR3 spans 17 amino acids. Germline V gene lookup returns CDR1 LNHDA and CDR2 SQIVND (reference sequence). The DNA for the CDR3 is TGTGCCAGTAGTATAGCGTCTGGGGGGGCCTCCTACAATGAGCAGTTCTTC. It is translated as CASSIASGGASYNEQFF.

The chain combines TRBV3-1 with TRBJ2-1; D might be TRBD2 (5 bases). Germline lookup yields CDR1 LGHDT and CDR2 YNNKEL (reference sequence). The ends were cut back, 0 bases at V and 10 bases at J, with 13 bases in the middle. This CDR3 comprises 14 residues. This chain's CDR3 is CASSQDVGVREQFF. The CDR3 coding sequence is TGTGCCAGCAGCCAAGACGTCGGGGTTCGGGAGCAGTTCTTC.

The rearrangement links TRBV7-2 to TRBJ1-3; the D gene is possibly TRBD1 (5 bases). Trimming pared 4 bases from V and 0 bases from J, leaving 10 bases between. The germline V gene has CDR1 SGHTA and CDR2 FQGNSA. The CDR3 is made up of 15 amino acids. In DNA, the CDR3 is TGTGCCAGCAGCTCTACAGGTTTCTCTGGAAACACCATATATTTT. This sequence encodes CASSSTGFSGNTIYF.

The table lists this clonotype with many counts. The rearrangement links TRBV5-6 to TRBJ1-1, with 11 bases fitting TRBD1. The CDR3 totals 15 residues. Germline-derived CDR1 and CDR2 are SGHDT and YYEEEE. With 7 bases clipped from V and 4 bases from J, the junction kept 9 bases outside the gene matches. In nucleotides, the CDR3 is TGTGCCAGCCAGGTGCCGGGACAGGGGGGCACTGAAGCTTTCTTT. As protein: CASQVPGQGGTEAFF.

This clonotype was seen ten or more times. The CDR3 DNA reads TGTGCCAGCAGCTTGGACGGGACAGGGGGCCCTTGGGAGACCCAGTACTTC. This gives the protein CASSLDGTGGPWETQYF. The chain joins TRBV7-2 to TRBJ2-5; 12 nucleotides align to TRBD1. Germline CDR1 is SGHTA and CDR2 is FQGNSA. The CDR3 is made up of 17 amino acids. Trimming took 3 bases from V and 5 from J; bases not matched to a gene: 10.

This clonotype has more than one count but fewer than ten. This sequence joins TRBV5-6 and TRBJ1-5, with D possibly matching TRBD1 (5 bases). Germline lookup yields CDR1 SGHDT and CDR2 YYEEEE. Trimming pared 2 bases from V and 3 bases from J, leaving 12 bases between. The CDR3 contains 15 residues. CDR3 sequence (DNA): TGTGCCAGCAGCTTACTTGGCAGGGACAATCAGCCCCAGCATTTT. Its protein product is CASSLLGRDNQPQHF.

This clonotype has ten or more counts. The chain couples TRBV12-5 to TRBJ2-1, with 8 bases that match TRBD1. CDR1 LGHNT and CDR2 FRNRAP come from the germline V gene. The trim removed 7 bases at V and 10 bases at J, leaving 12 bases unmatched. This CDR3 is built from 14 residues. CDR3: CASETWGQEREQFF. The CDR3 nucleotides are TGTGCTAGTGAGACCTGGGGACAGGAGCGGGAGCAGTTCTTC.